The 3 T cell receptor beta chains below were found in one sample sequenced in a study of T cells in Graves' hyperthyroidism and ophthalmopathy. The CDR3 regions of TCR beta were amplified from RNA transcripts. Carried out on the TCR CDR3, a first-round RT-PCR used the HTBI primer set. TCRdb processed the multiplex PCR reads anew with MiXCR; each CDR3 protein has one entry. The data show hundreds of thousands of distinct CDR3 sequences, less than 45% seen once. Source material: peripheral blood or thyroid tissue (not recorded which). The receptors stem from an adult man with Graves' disease, either hyperthyroidism or ophthalmopathy (not recorded which).

V usage is TRBV15 and J usage is TRBJ1-1; a weak D match, TRBD1 (6 bases). The CDR3 has 16 residues. Trimming shortened V by 0 bases and J by 3 bases, and 14 bases separated the two germline ends. CDR1 and CDR2 (germline): LNHNV, YYDKDF (reference sequence). The CDR3 DNA reads as TGTGCCACCAGCAGAGAACCGGGACACCGACACACTGAAGCTTTCTTT. Encoded protein: CATSREPGHRHTEAFF.

This clonotype appeared many times. The chain carries TRBV25-1 and TRBJ1-1; D gene uncertain. This CDR3 comprises 13 residues. CDR1 and CDR2 (germline): MGHDK, SYGVNS. The V gene lost 4 bases and the J gene lost 4 bases, with 10 bases spanning the gap. CDR3 amino acids: CASSVGGVTEAFF. DNA of the CDR3: TGTGCCAGCAGTGTGGGTGGGGTCACTGAAGCTTTCTTT. The full variable domain, with the rest looked up from reference TRBV25-1 and TRBJ1-1, is EADIYQTPRYLVIGTGKKITLECSQTMGHDKMYWYQQDPGMELHLIHYSYGVNSTEKGDLSSESTVSRIRTEHFPLTLESARPSHTSQYLCASSVGGVTEAFFGQGTRLTVV.

The rearrangement links TRBV7-9 to TRBJ1-4; TRBD1 matches 7 bases. V dropped 6 bases and J dropped 4; count of bases not matched to a gene: 8. The CDR3 runs to 15 residues. The germline gives CDR1 SEHNR, CDR2 FQNEAQ (reference sequence). CDR3 sequence: CASSVDRARNEKLFF. The CDR3 coding sequence is TGTGCCAGCAGTGTAGACAGGGCCCGTAATGAAAAACTGTTTTTT.